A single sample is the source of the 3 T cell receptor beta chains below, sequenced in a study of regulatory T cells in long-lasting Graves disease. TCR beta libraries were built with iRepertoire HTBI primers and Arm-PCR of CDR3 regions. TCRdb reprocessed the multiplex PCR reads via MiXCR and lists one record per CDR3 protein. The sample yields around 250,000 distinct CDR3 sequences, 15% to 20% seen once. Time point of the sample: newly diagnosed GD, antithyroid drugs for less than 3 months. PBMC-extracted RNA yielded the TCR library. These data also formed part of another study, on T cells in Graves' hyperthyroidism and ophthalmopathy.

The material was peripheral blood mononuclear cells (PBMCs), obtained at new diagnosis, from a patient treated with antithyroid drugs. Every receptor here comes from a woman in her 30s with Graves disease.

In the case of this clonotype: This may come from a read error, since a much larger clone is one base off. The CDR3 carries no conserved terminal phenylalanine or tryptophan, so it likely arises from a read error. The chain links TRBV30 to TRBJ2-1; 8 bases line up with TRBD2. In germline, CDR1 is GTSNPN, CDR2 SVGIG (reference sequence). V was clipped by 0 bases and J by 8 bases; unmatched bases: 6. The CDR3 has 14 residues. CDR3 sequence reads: CAWSVGLVMHEQFL. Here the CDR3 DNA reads TGTGCCTGGAGTGTGGGACTAGTTATGCATGAGCAGTTCCTC.

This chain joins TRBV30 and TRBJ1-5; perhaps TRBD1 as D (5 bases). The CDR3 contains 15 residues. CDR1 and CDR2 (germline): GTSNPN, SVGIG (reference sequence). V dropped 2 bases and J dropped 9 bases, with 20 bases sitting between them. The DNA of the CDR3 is TGTGCCTGGAGTCCCGGTGTCGCCTCCAGGGTGCCCCAGCATTTT. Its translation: CAWSPGVASRVPQHF.

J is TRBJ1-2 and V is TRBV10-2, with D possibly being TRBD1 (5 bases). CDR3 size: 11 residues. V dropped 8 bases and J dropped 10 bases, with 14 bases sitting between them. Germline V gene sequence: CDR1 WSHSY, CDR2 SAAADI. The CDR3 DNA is TGCGCCAGCGGGACGGGGCGGATCTACACCTTC. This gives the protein CASGTGRIYTF.